The 19 T cell receptor beta chains listed next were all sequenced from one sample in a study of T cells after yellow fever vaccination. TCRdb re-called the 5' RACE reads with MiXCR, one entry per CDR3 protein. The sample lists around 65,000 distinct CDR3 sequences, 5.5% to 7.5% occurring once. The sample in question was CD4+ T cells sorted from PBMCs, obtained more than 14 days after the first yellow fever vaccination. These TCRs come from a man between 18 and 29 years old who received the YFV17D yellow fever vaccine.

This clonotype has ten or more counts. The J gene is TRBJ1-6, the V gene TRBV14; D is unresolved. The CDR3 extends over 14 amino acids. V lost 5 bases, J lost 3 bases, and 8 bases lay in between. Germline-derived CDR1 and CDR2 are SGHDN and FVKESK. The CDR3 coding sequence is TGTGCCAGCAGCGGCGGGATCTATAATTCACCCCTCCACTTT. Protein: CASSGGIYNSPLHF.

This clonotype was recorded many times. The rearrangement uses TRBV5-1 and TRBJ1-5; no definite D call. CDR3 length: 15 residues. Germline CDR1 is SGHRS and CDR2 is YFSETQ. The V gene lost 6 bases and the J gene lost 0 bases, with 13 bases spanning the gap. CDR3 bases: TGCGCCAGCACCGACACGCCGAATAGCAATCAGCCCCAGCATTTT. Encoded protein: CASTDTPNSNQPQHF.

This clonotype has a handful of counts. One junction end does not reproduce the germline sequence, and a read error may be involved. The V call is TRBV3-1, the J call TRBJ2-2, with D possibly being TRBD2 (6 bases). Germline V gives CDR1 LGHDT, CDR2 YNNKEL (reference sequence). This CDR3 spans 18 amino acids. CDR3 loop: CACSQDGGPGDNTGELFF. The CDR3 nucleotides read TGTGCCTGCAGCCAAGATGGAGGGCCAGGCGACAACACCGGGGAGCTGTTTTTT. The complete variable domain, with remaining parts taken from reference TRBV3-1 and TRBJ2-2, reads DTAVSQTPKYLVTQMGNDKSIKCEQNLGHDTMYWYKQDSKKFLKIMFSYNNKELIINETVPNRFSPKSPDKAHLNLHINSLELGDSAVYFCACSQDGGPGDNTGELFFGEGSRLTVL.

This clonotype was observed many times. The V and J genes are TRBV7-2 and TRBJ2-7, with 11 positions matching TRBD2. Losses at the gene ends were 5 bases for V and 0 bases for J; bases not matched to a gene: 3. Germline lookup yields CDR1 SGHTA and CDR2 FQGNSA. The CDR3 is 15 residues long. The CDR3 DNA reads TGTGCCAGCAGCCTGACTAGCGGGGACTCCTACGAGCAGTACTTC. Its protein product is CASSLTSGDSYEQYF.

Worth noting for this clonotype: A much larger clone differs from this one at a single base, so this may be a read error. The chain has TRBV6-5 and TRBJ2-2; TRBD1 matches 8 bases. V was pared by 2 bases and J by 8 bases, with 7 bases of the junction left unmatched. The CDR3 has 15 residues. CDR1 is MNHEY and CDR2 is SVGAGI in the germline V gene. DNA for the CDR3: TGTGCCAGCAGTTACCGGACAGGGCTCGGGGGGGAGCTGTTTTTT. It yields the protein CASSYRTGLGGELFF.

There are many counts of this clonotype. The gene calls are TRBV5-1 and TRBJ1-1; 7 nucleotides align to TRBD1. The CDR3 loop spans 15 amino acids. Unmatched junction bases numbered 5, after V lost 0 bases and J lost 3 bases. The germline V gene encodes CDR1 SGHRS and CDR2 YFSETQ. The CDR3 nucleotides are TGCGCCAGCAGCTTGGGACAGGGTGCCGACACTGAAGCTTTCTTT. It is translated as CASSLGQGADTEAFF.

This clonotype was observed at least ten times. The CDR3 DNA follows: TGTGCCAGCAGTTTAAGTATCGTAACTCAGCCCCAGCATTTT. Translating it yields CASSLSIVTQPQHF. This chain connects TRBV12-3 or TRBV12-4 to TRBJ1-5; D not certain. The CDR3 is 14 residues long. The germline V and J ends were trimmed by 2 bases and 6 bases, with 11 bases remaining between them.

This clonotype was seen at least ten times. The rearrangement links TRBV6-5 to TRBJ2-7; 9 nucleotides agree with TRBD1. Germline V CDR1 and CDR2: MNHEY, SVGAGI. V was pared by 1 base and J by 3 bases, with 10 bases of the junction left unmatched. The CDR3 loop spans 17 amino acids. CDR3 protein: CASSYLSRDRDLYEQYF. CDR3 bases: TGTGCCAGCAGTTACTTGTCCCGGGACAGGGATCTCTACGAGCAGTACTTC.

This clonotype was recorded at least ten times. This sequence joins TRBV15 and TRBJ1-2, with 8 bases identical to TRBD1. This CDR3 spans 14 amino acids. V lost 5 bases and J lost 7; bases outside the gene matches: 9. CDR1 LNHNV and CDR2 YYDKDF come from the germline V gene (reference sequence). The CDR3: CATSQGADASGYTF. In DNA form, the CDR3 reads TGTGCCACCAGCCAGGGGGCAGATGCTTCTGGCTACACCTTC. The variable domain in full, with the rest retrieved from reference TRBV15 and TRBJ1-2, is DAMVIQNPRYQVTQFGKPVTLSCSQTLNHNVMYWYQQKSSQAPKLLFHYYDKDFNNEADTPDNFQSRRPNTSFCFLDIRSPGLGDTAMYLCATSQGADASGYTFGSGTRLTVV.

This clonotype was detected ten times or more. This chain uses TRBV7-2 with TRBJ1-1, with D perhaps TRBD1 (6 bases). CDR3 size: 13 residues. CDR1 and CDR2 from the germline V gene are SGHTA and FQGNSA. Trimming took off 1 base at V and 7 bases at J, with 10 bases between the two ends. The CDR3 protein is CASSLGTGYEAFF. The CDR3 DNA reads TGTGCCAGCAGCTTAGGTACAGGGTATGAAGCTTTCTTT.

This clonotype has a count of ten or more. J is TRBJ2-1 and V is TRBV5-1, with D perhaps matching TRBD1 or TRBD2 (7 bases each). V lost 4 bases and J lost 3, with 14 bases in between. The CDR3 has 15 amino acids. Germline lookup yields CDR1 SGHRS and CDR2 YFSETQ. For the CDR3, the DNA is TGCGCCAGCAGCCCGGGGGGACAGAGCTACAATGAGCAGTTCTTC. Its translation: CASSPGGQSYNEQFF.

This clonotype was observed at least ten times. The chain is built from TRBV14 and TRBJ2-2; D gene ambiguous. V was trimmed by 1 base and J by 0 bases, leaving 15 bases between them. This CDR3 contains 18 residues. Germline CDR1 and CDR2: SGHDN and FVKESK. The CDR3 coding sequence is TGTGCCAGCAGCCAAGCGTTTGGCAGGCGAGCGAACACCGGGGAGCTGTTTTTT. Translated: CASSQAFGRRANTGELFF.

The table lists this clonotype with many counts. CDR3 bases: TGTGCCAGCAGCCGCGCCGGGGGGCCGGGAACTGAAGCTTTCTTT. Amino acids: CASSRAGGPGTEAFF. V usage is TRBV7-6 and J usage is TRBJ1-1; maybe TRBD1 (6 bases). V dropped 5 bases and J dropped 5 bases, with 18 bases sitting between them. This CDR3 is built from 15 residues. The germline gives CDR1 SGHVS, CDR2 FNYEAQ.

This clonotype was recorded many times. This chain joins TRBV6-1 and TRBJ2-5, with D maybe TRBD2 (5 bases). This CDR3 has 14 amino acids. The ends were cut back, 4 bases at V and 5 bases at J, with 14 bases in the middle. CDR1 is MNHNS, CDR2 SASEGT, per germline. The CDR3 sequence is CASSGGPGGETQYF. In DNA form, the CDR3 reads TGTGCCAGCAGTGGCGGCCCCGGCGGGGAGACCCAGTACTTC.

This clonotype appeared many times. The chain has TRBV11-2 and TRBJ2-1, with a tentative D call TRBD1 (6 bases). Germline V gene data show CDR1 as SGHAT and CDR2 as FQNNGV. Trimming cost V 5 bases and J 0 bases, with 11 bases left between them. The CDR3 is made up of 15 amino acids. CDR3 loop: CASSQDSSSYNEQFF. Written as DNA, the CDR3 is TGTGCCAGCAGCCAGGACAGCAGCTCCTACAATGAGCAGTTCTTC.

This clonotype was detected ten times or more. The J gene is TRBJ2-7, the V gene TRBV7-9; maybe TRBD1 (6 bases). The CDR3 contains 13 residues. V dropped 5 bases and J dropped 3 bases, with 11 bases sitting between them. CDR1 SEHNR and CDR2 FQNEAQ come from the germline V gene (reference sequence). CDR3 DNA sequence: TGTGCCAGCAGCGGCACAGGGAGCTACGAGCAGTACTTC. Translating it yields CASSGTGSYEQYF.

This clonotype is termed medium-sized (0.01 to 0.1%). This chain connects TRBV3-2 to TRBJ2-3; the tabulated D call, TRBD1, remains unverified against the DNA. TRBV3-2 is a pseudogene segment. This CDR3 has 13 residues. This chain's CDR3 is CASSLPGADTQYF. The CDR3 nucleotides read TGTGCCAGCAGCCTCCCGGGAGCAGATACGCAGTATTTT.

About this clonotype: A much larger clone lies one base from this, so it may be a read error. The rearrangement joins TRBV20-1 to TRBJ2-1, with D tentatively TRBD1 or TRBD2 (6 bases each). The germline gives CDR1 DFQATT, CDR2 SNEGSKA (reference sequence). The CDR3 has 15 amino acids. CDR3 DNA: TGCTGTGCTAGAGGGGGAAGGGACTCTTACAATGAGCAGTTCTTC. This codes for CCARGGRDSYNEQFF.

Many counts were recorded for this clonotype. This chain connects TRBV7-8 to TRBJ1-1; 8 bases are a match to TRBD1. V lost 6 bases to trimming and J lost 1 base; unmatched junction nucleotides: 13. In germline, CDR1 is SGHVS, CDR2 FQNEAQ. The CDR3 contains 17 residues. This chain's CDR3 is CASSRQGTTYTNTEAFF. The DNA for the CDR3 is TGTGCCAGCAGTCGACAGGGGACTACCTACACGAACACTGAAGCTTTCTTT.